Below, 26 T cell receptor beta chains from the same sample are listed, as sequenced in a study of T cell repertoires in cytomegalovirus infection. TCRdb redid the calling of the reads with MiXCR, one entry per CDR3 protein. The table has approximately 300,000 distinct CDR3 sequences, approximately 32% seen once. Antigens for these TCRs are unknown. The sample consisted of cultured PBMCs, taken from culture after CMV antigen stimulation. These receptors all stem from a human donor in good health (CMV status not recorded). Some clones in this sample may be carry-over from other donors' samples.

This chain uses TRBV24-1 with TRBJ2-3, with TRBD2 identical over 7 bases. Germline loops: CDR1 KGHDR, CDR2 SFDVKD. The CDR3 sequence is 16 residues long. V lost 3 bases to trimming and J lost 2 bases; unmatched junction nucleotides: 7. The CDR3 reads CATSDVERGLTDTQYF. CDR3 sequence (DNA): TGTGCCACCAGTGATGTTGAGCGGGGACTCACAGATACGCAGTATTTT.

In this sample, this clonotype turned up many times. The J gene is TRBJ1-1, the V gene TRBV7-3; D uncertain. Germline V gene sequence: CDR1 SGHTA, CDR2 FQGTGA. Trimming stripped 4 bases from V and 0 bases from J, with 6 bases between. This CDR3 is built from 13 residues. The CDR3 sequence: CASSSQVNTEAFF. CDR3 DNA sequence: TGTGCCAGCAGCTCCCAGGTGAACACTGAAGCTTTCTTT.

This clonotype was found a few times. The chain recombines TRBV3-1 with TRBJ2-1; the match to TRBD2 covers 7 bases. The CDR3 consists of 17 residues. With 1 base clipped from V and 2 bases from J, the junction kept 8 bases outside the gene matches. CDR1 LGHDT and CDR2 YNNKEL come from the germline V gene (reference sequence). CDR3 protein: CASSQGGSSGAYNEQFF. The CDR3 DNA follows: TGTGCCAGCAGCCAAGGGGGATCAAGCGGGGCCTACAATGAGCAGTTCTTC.

The chain carries TRBV5-5 and TRBJ2-7; D call uncertain. V gave up 3 bases and J gave up 3 bases, with 25 bases separating them. Germline loops: CDR1 SGHKS, CDR2 YYEKEE (reference sequence). This CDR3 is 18 amino acids long. DNA for the CDR3: TGTGCCAGCAGCTCAGACAAAGCCAAGTTTTCAAGCCGCTACGAGCAGTACTTC. Encoded protein: CASSSDKAKFSSRYEQYF. The full variable domain, rest sourced from reference TRBV5-5 and TRBJ2-7, is DAGVTQSPTHLIKTRGQQVTLRCSPISGHKSVSWYQQVLGQGPQFIFQYYEKEERGRGNFPDRFSARQFPNYSSELNVNALLLGDSALYLCASSSDKAKFSSRYEQYFGPGTRLTVT.

This chain joins TRBV13 and TRBJ2-1, with unresolved D. The V gene lost 0 bases and the J gene lost 1 base, with 13 bases spanning the gap. CDR1 is PRHDT and CDR2 is FYEKMQ in the germline V gene (reference sequence). The CDR3 is 17 residues long. The CDR3 sequence: CASSLGSLTFSYNEQFF. Written as DNA, the CDR3 is TGTGCCAGCAGCTTAGGCAGTCTCACTTTTTCCTACAATGAGCAGTTCTTC. The full variable domain, with the rest looked up from reference TRBV13 and TRBJ2-1, is AAGVIQSPRHLIKEKRETATLKCYPIPRHDTVYWYQQGPGQDPQFLISFYEKMQSDKGSIPDRFSAQQFSDYHSELNMSSLELGDSALYFCASSLGSLTFSYNEQFFGPGTRLTVL.

This clonotype was counted many times. This chain uses TRBV7-8 with TRBJ1-2; TRBD1 is a possible D gene (6 bases). The CDR3 loop spans 15 amino acids. Trimming took 7 bases from V and 2 from J, leaving 17 bases between them. Germline CDR1 and CDR2: SGHVS and FQNEAQ. CDR3 sequence reads: CASTKAGGWNYGYTF. The CDR3 DNA reads TGTGCCAGCACCAAAGCGGGGGGCTGGAACTATGGCTACACCTTC.

The chain is built from TRBV27 and TRBJ2-1; 13 bases match TRBD2. With V trimmed by 5 bases and J by 7 bases, 5 bases remained unmatched. Germline V lookup: CDR1 MNHEY, CDR2 SMNVEV (reference sequence). The length of the CDR3 is 15 residues. CDR3 DNA: TGTGCCAGCAGTGGAAAGGGACTAGCGGGAAATGAGCAGTTCTTC. It is translated as CASSGKGLAGNEQFF.

V is TRBV19 and J is TRBJ1-1, with a weak D call TRBD1 (6 bases). Germline V gene sequence: CDR1 LNHDA, CDR2 SQIVND (reference sequence). V lost 8 bases and J 4 bases, leaving 11 bases between the germline ends. This CDR3 contains 12 residues. The CDR3 nucleotides are TGTGCCAGTGACAGGTTGGGCACTGAAGCTTTCTTT. Protein product: CASDRLGTEAFF.

The sample holds one count of this clonotype. The V gene is TRBV7-9, the J gene TRBJ1-6; D not certain. Between the trimmed V and J ends, which lost 3 bases and 14 bases, there was a span of 14 bases. This CDR3 region has 13 residues. CDR1 and CDR2 (germline): SEHNR, FQNEAQ (reference sequence). CDR3 residues: CASSLPGPATLHF. DNA of the CDR3: TGTGCCAGCAGCTTGCCAGGCCCTGCCACCCTCCACTTT.

This clonotype was counted only a few times. V usage is TRBV28 and J usage is TRBJ1-2, with 8 bases lining up with TRBD1. Germline loops: CDR1 MDHEN, CDR2 SYDVKM. The V segment lost 3 bases and the J segment 5 bases; nucleotides outside the gene matches: 8. CDR3 length equals 15 residues. The CDR3, as DNA: TGTGCCAGCAGTTTGCAGGGGGCACGAGGGTATGGCTACACCTTC. Translated, it gives CASSLQGARGYGYTF.

This rearrangement joins TRBV12-3 or TRBV12-4 to TRBJ1-6; perhaps TRBD1 as D (6 bases). There are 14 residues in the CDR3. V was pared by 4 bases and J by 7 bases, with 11 bases between. CDR3 coding DNA: TGTGCCAGCAGTTCCGGACAGATAAATTCACCCCTCCACTTT. It encodes CASSSGQINSPLHF.

This clonotype turned up a few times. The chain is built from TRBV4-2 and TRBJ1-2; 9 bases fit TRBD1. Germline lookup yields CDR1 LGHNA and CDR2 YNFKEQ. The CDR3 runs to 17 residues. The V gene end was trimmed by 1 base and the J gene end by 7 bases; junction bases not matched to a gene: 13. CDR3 in amino acids: CASSQVGVTGGNGGYTF. The CDR3 DNA reads TGTGCCAGCAGCCAAGTAGGGGTAACAGGGGGCAACGGTGGCTACACCTTC.

This clonotype was counted a few times. J is TRBJ1-1 and V is TRBV4-1; 10 bases align to TRBD1. Trimming took 2 bases from V and 10 from J; bases not matched to a gene: 13. The germline gives CDR1 MGHRA, CDR2 YSYEKL. The CDR3 extends over 16 amino acids. CDR3 region: CASSQQGGQGNGGAFF. CDR3 coding DNA: TGCGCCAGCAGCCAACAAGGGGGACAGGGGAACGGGGGAGCTTTCTTT.

DNA of the CDR3: TGTGCCAGCAATTACGGTCGGGGGCGCGACACCGGGGAGCTGTTTTTT. Residues: CASNYGRGRDTGELFF. The rearrangement uses TRBV19 and TRBJ2-2, with D perhaps matching TRBD1 or TRBD2 (6 bases each). The CDR3 loop spans 16 amino acids. From germline, CDR1 is LNHDA and CDR2 SQIVND (reference sequence). The germline V and J ends were trimmed by 9 bases and 3 bases, with 20 bases remaining between them. The variable domain in full, completed from reference TRBV19 and TRBJ2-2, reads DGGITQSPKYLFRKEGQNVTLSCEQNLNHDAMYWYRQDPGQGLRLIYYSQIVNDFQKGDIAEGYSVSREKKESFPLTVTSAQKNPTAFYLCASNYGRGRDTGELFFGEGSRLTVL.

This clonotype came up a few times. This rearrangement joins TRBV2 to TRBJ1-1; D is possibly TRBD1 (5 bases). V dropped 7 bases and J dropped 4 bases, with 13 bases sitting between them. Germline lookup yields CDR1 SNHLY and CDR2 FYNNEI. The CDR3 runs 13 residues. The CDR3 loop reads CASKGQAGTEAFF. CDR3 nucleotides: TGTGCCAGCAAAGGACAAGCAGGCACTGAAGCTTTCTTT.

This clonotype was seen a single time. As DNA, the CDR3 is TGTGCCAGCAGCTTGACAGGGGCACCCACCACTGAAGCTTTCTTT. Protein product: CASSLTGAPTTEAFF. The gene calls are TRBV11-2 and TRBJ1-1; TRBD1 matches 8 bases. This CDR3 has 15 amino acids. V lost 3 bases, J lost 4 bases, and 7 bases stayed unmatched. Germline CDR1 reads SGHAT; CDR2 reads FQNNGV.

The chain uses TRBV7-6 and TRBJ2-3; 9 bases map to TRBD2. This CDR3 has 17 amino acids. Trimming at V came to 6 bases and at J to 2 bases, leaving 12 bases not matched to a gene. Looked up from germline, CDR1 is SGHVS and CDR2 is FNYEAQ. The CDR3 region is CASSPSPSGAYTDTQYF. The CDR3 nucleotides are TGTGCCAGCAGTCCTTCTCCTAGCGGGGCCTACACAGATACGCAGTATTTT.

In its sample, this clonotype was seen once. V gene TRBV7-4 combines with J gene TRBJ2-7; TRBD1 is a possible D gene (6 bases). This CDR3 has 17 residues. Germline-derived CDR1 and CDR2 are SGHVT and SQSDAQ. Trimming left V 5 bases short and J 2 bases short, with 22 bases between. The CDR3 loop is CASSRGDGAGAAYEQYF. The CDR3 region has the DNA TGTGCCAGCAGCCGGGGCGACGGGGCAGGGGCGGCCTACGAGCAGTACTTC.

In its sample, this clonotype was seen a few times. The CDR3 DNA is TGTGCCAGCAGCCTCAGAGCGGGCCCTAGCACAGATACGCAGTATTTT. Protein product: CASSLRAGPSTDTQYF. The chain is built from TRBV7-2 and TRBJ2-3, with D perhaps matching TRBD2 (6 bases). This CDR3 has 16 amino acids. Trimming took off 5 bases at V and 0 bases at J, with 15 bases between the two ends. CDR1 and CDR2 from the germline V gene are SGHTA and FQGNSA.

The chain uses TRBV9 and TRBJ1-1, with 7 bases identical to TRBD1. The V segment lost 2 bases and the J segment 1 base; nucleotides outside the gene matches: 2. The germline CDR1 and CDR2 sequences are SGDLS and YYNGEE. The CDR3 extends over 14 amino acids. The CDR3 DNA is TGTGCCAGCAGCGTCAAGGGGGCGAACACTGAAGCTTTCTTT. As protein: CASSVKGANTEAFF.

This sequence joins TRBV12-3 or TRBV12-4 and TRBJ2-7; perhaps TRBD1 as D (6 bases). The CDR3 length is 13 residues. V was trimmed by 0 bases and J by 8 bases, leaving 11 bases between them. In DNA form, the CDR3 reads TGTGCCAGCAGTTTAGCGGGACACGGACAGCAGTACTTC. Its translation: CASSLAGHGQQYF.

The CDR3 is CASRNLAVNTEAFF. Here the CDR3 DNA reads TGTGCCAGCAGGAACTTGGCTGTGAACACTGAAGCTTTCTTT. The chain links TRBV12-3 or TRBV12-4 to TRBJ1-1; no reliable D call. The CDR3 extends over 14 amino acids. V lost 6 bases and J lost 0, with 11 bases in between.

The table lists this clonotype with a few counts. V is TRBV3-1 and J is TRBJ1-5; 10 positions agree with TRBD1. Trimming removed 4 bases from V and 0 bases from J; junction bases left unmatched: 3. The CDR3 is 16 amino acids. CDR1 is LGHDT and CDR2 is YNNKEL in the germline V gene (reference sequence). CDR3 DNA sequence: TGTGCCAGCAGCCTAGGGACAGGGGCTAGCAATCAGCCCCAGCATTTT. Its translation is CASSLGTGASNQPQHF.

The chain couples TRBV7-7 to TRBJ2-5; TRBD1 agrees at 9 bases. This CDR3 has 14 amino acids. Germline values: CDR1 SSHAT, CDR2 FNYEAQ (reference sequence). With V trimmed by 5 bases and J by 5 bases, 6 bases remained unmatched. The CDR3 DNA follows: TGTGCCAGCAGCCCGGACAGGGGCGACGAGACCCAGTACTTC. It yields the protein CASSPDRGDETQYF. The variable domain in full, completed from reference TRBV7-7 and TRBJ2-5, reads GAGVSQSPRYKVTKRGQDVTLRCDPISSHATLYWYQQALGQGPEFLTYFNYEAQPDKSGLPSDRFSAERPEGSISTLTIQRTEQRDSAMYRCASSPDRGDETQYFGPGTRLLVL.

V and J are TRBV7-8 and TRBJ1-4; 8 nucleotides align to TRBD1. V lost 3 bases and J lost 8; bases outside the gene matches: 5. The CDR3 is made up of 14 amino acids. CDR1 is SGHVS and CDR2 is FQNEAQ in the germline V gene. CDR3 region: CASSLAGGHEKLFF. CDR3 coding DNA: TGTGCCAGCAGCTTGGCAGGGGGCCACGAAAAACTGTTTTTT.

V and J are TRBV14 and TRBJ1-1, with D possibly matching TRBD1 (5 bases). Per germline, CDR1 SGHDN and CDR2 FVKESK. Trimming stripped 3 bases from V and 5 bases from J, with 13 bases between. The CDR3 extends over 14 amino acids. CDR3 amino acids: CASSQGTVGTEAFF. As DNA, the CDR3 is TGTGCCAGCAGCCAGGGGACCGTGGGGACTGAAGCTTTCTTT.